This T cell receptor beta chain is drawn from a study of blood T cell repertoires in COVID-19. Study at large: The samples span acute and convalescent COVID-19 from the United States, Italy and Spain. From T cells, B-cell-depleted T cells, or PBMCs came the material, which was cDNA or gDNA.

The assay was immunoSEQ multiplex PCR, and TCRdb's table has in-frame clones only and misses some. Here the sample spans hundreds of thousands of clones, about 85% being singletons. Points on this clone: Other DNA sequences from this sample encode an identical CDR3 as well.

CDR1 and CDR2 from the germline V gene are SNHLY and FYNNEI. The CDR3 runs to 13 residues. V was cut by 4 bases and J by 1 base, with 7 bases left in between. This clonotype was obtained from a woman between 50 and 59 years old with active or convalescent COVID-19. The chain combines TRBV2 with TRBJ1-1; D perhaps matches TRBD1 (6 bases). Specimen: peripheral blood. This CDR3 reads CASSAQGNTEAFF. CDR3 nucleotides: TGTGCCAGCAGTGCACAGGGGAACACTGAAGCTTTCTTT.